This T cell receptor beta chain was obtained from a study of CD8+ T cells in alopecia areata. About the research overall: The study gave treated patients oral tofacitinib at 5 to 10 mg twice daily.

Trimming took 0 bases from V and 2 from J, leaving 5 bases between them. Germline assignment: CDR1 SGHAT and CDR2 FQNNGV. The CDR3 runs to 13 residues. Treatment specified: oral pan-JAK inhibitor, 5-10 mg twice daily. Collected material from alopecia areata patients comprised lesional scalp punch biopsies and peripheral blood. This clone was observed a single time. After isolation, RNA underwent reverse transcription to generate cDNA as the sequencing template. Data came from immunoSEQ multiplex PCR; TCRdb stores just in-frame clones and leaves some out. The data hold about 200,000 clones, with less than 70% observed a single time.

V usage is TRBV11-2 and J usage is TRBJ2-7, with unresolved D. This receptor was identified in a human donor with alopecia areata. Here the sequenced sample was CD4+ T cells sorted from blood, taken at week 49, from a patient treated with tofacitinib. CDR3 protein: CASSLEAAYEQYF. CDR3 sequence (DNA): TGTGCCAGCAGCTTAGAGGCAGCCTACGAGCAGTACTTC.